The present T cell receptor beta chain was sequenced within a study of memory CD4+ T cells and cytomegalovirus serostatus. Study information: Of the healthy Belgian adults, roughly ten were CMV seropositive and 20 to 30 seronegative.

The sort gate was single viable CD3+CD4+CD8-CD45RO+ cells for memory CD4+ T cells. Positive selection with CD4 microbeads enriched total CD4+ T cells. Findings and caveats of the study: The CMV-associated TCR signature appears largely within the CD4+ memory repertoire.

Per the original methods: After removing out-of-frame reads, 2 million to 2.5 million distinct TCRbeta sequences remained. Generated by immunoSEQ multiplex PCR, the TCRdb table keeps only in-frame clones and is missing some. V and J calls and clone size are copied from that table; D and trimming were computed from the DNA. The sample shows 70,000 to 95,000 clones, around 80% of them seen only once. Comment on this clone: The antigen is undetermined.

The source is an adult in good health and CMV-seronegative. The source material was memory CD4+ T cells from blood.

The DNA of the CDR3 is TGTGCCAGCAGCTTGGGTATAAGTCTCCTTGGCTACACCTTC. Its protein is CASSLGISLLGYTF. The chain has TRBV5-6 and TRBJ1-2, with D unclear. The V gene lost 0 bases and the J gene lost 7 bases, with 13 bases spanning the gap. Germline CDR1 is SGHDT and CDR2 is YYEEEE. This CDR3 region has 14 residues.